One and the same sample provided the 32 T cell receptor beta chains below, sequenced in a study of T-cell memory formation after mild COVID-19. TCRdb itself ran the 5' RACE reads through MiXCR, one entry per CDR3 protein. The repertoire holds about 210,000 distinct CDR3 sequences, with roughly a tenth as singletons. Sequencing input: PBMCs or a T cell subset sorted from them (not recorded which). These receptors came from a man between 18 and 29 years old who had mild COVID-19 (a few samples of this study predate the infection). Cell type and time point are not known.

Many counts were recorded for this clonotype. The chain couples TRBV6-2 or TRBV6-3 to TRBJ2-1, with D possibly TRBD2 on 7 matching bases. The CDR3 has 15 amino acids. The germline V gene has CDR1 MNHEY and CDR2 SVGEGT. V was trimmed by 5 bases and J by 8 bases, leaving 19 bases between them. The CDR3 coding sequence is TGTGCCAGCAGTCGCCTATTGGGGGGGCAGGATGAGCAGTTCTTC. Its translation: CASSRLLGGQDEQFF.

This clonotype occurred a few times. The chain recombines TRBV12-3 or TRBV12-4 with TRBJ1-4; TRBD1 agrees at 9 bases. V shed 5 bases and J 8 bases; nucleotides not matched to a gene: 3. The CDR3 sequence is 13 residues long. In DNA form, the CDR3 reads TGTGCCAGCAGTAGACAGGGGGGCGAAAAACTGTTTTTT. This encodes CASSRQGGEKLFF.

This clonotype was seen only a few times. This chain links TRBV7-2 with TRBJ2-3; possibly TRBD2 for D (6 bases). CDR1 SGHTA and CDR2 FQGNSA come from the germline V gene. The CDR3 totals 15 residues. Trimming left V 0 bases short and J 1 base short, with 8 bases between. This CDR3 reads CASSLAQRGTDTQYF. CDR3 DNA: TGTGCCAGCAGCTTAGCCCAGCGGGGCACAGATACGCAGTATTTT.

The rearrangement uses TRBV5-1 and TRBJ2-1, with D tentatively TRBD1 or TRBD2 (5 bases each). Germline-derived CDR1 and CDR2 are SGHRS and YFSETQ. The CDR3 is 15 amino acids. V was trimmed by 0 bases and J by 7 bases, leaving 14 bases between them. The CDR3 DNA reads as TGCGCCAGCAGCTTGGGGGGGATAGGGTCGAATGAGCAGTTCTTC. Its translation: CASSLGGIGSNEQFF. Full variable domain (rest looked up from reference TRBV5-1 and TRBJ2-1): KAGVTQTPRYLIKTRGQQVTLSCSPISGHRSVSWYQQTPGQGLQFLFEYFSETQRNKGNFPGRFSGRQFSNSRSEMNVSTLELGDSALYLCASSLGGIGSNEQFFGPGTRLTVL.

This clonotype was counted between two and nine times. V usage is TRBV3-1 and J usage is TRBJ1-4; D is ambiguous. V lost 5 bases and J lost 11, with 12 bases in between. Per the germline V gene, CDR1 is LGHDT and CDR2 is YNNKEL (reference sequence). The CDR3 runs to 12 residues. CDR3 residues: CASSDQGRKLFF. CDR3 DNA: TGTGCCAGCAGCGACCAAGGGCGGAAACTGTTTTTT.

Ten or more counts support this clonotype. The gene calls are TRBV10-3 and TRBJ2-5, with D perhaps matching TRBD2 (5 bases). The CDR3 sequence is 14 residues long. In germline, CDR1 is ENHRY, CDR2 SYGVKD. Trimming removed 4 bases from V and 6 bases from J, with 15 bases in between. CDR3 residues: CAISVEAPGQTQYF. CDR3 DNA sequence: TGTGCCATCAGTGTGGAGGCCCCAGGCCAGACCCAGTACTTC.

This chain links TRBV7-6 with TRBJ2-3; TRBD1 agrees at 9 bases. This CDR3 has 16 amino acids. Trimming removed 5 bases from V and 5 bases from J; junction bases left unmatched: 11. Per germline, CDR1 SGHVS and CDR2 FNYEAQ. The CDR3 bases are TGTGCCAGCAGCACTATGGACAGGGGACTGGGAGATACGCAGTATTTT. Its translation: CASSTMDRGLGDTQYF.

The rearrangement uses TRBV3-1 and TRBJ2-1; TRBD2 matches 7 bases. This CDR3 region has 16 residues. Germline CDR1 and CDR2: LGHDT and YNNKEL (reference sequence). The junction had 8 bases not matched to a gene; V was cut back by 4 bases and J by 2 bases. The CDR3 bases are TGTGCCAGCAGCCCCCGTTGGGGGGGGGCCTACAATGAGCAGTTCTTC. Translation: CASSPRWGGAYNEQFF.

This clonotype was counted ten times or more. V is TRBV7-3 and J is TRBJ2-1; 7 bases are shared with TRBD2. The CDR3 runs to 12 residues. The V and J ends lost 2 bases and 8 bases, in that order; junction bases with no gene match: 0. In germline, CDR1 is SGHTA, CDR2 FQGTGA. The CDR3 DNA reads TGTGCCAGCAGCTTAGGGGGGGATGAGCAGTTCTTC. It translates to CASSLGGDEQFF.

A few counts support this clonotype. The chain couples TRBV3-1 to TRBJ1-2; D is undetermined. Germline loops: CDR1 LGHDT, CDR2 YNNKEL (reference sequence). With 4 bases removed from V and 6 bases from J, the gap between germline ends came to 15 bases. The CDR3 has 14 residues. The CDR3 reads CASSLRPGGDGYTF. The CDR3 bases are TGTGCCAGCAGCCTGAGGCCAGGAGGTGATGGCTACACCTTC.

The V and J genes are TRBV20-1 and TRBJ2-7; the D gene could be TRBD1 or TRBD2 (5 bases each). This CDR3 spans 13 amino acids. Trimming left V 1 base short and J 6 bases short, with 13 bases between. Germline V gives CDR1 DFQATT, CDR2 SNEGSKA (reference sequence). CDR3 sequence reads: CSARGGDGLEQYV. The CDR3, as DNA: TGCAGTGCTAGAGGAGGGGATGGTCTCGAGCAGTACGTC.

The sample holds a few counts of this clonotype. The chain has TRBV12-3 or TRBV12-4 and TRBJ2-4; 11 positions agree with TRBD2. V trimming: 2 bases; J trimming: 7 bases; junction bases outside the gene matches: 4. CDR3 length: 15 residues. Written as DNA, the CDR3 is TGTGCCAGCAGTTTATCTAGCGGGGGGTCGAACATTCAGTACTTC. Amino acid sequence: CASSLSSGGSNIQYF.

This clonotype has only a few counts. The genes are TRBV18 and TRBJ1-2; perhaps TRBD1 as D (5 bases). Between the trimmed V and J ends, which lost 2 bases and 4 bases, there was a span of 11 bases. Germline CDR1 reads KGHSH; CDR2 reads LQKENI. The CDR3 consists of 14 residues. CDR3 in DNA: TGTGCCAGCTCACCAGGGGACGCCGTCTATGGCTACACCTTC. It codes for CASSPGDAVYGYTF.

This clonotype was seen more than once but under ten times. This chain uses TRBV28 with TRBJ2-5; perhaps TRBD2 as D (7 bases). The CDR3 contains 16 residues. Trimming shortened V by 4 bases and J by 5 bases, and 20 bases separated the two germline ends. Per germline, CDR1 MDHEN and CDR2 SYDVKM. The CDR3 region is CASSSQRGGYSETQYF. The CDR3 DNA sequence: TGTGCCAGCAGTTCCCAGAGGGGGGGCTACTCCGAGACCCAGTACTTC.

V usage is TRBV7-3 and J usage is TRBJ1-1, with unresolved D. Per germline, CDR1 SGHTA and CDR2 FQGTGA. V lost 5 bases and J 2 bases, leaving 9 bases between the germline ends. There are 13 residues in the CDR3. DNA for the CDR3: TGTGCCAGCAGCCTGAACTCCAACACTGAAGCTTTCTTT. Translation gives CASSLNSNTEAFF.

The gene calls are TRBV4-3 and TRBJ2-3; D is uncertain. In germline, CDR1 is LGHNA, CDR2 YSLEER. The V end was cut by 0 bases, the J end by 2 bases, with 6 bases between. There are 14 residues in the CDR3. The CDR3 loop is CASSQDRNTDTQYF. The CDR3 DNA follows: TGCGCCAGCAGCCAAGACAGGAACACAGATACGCAGTATTTT.

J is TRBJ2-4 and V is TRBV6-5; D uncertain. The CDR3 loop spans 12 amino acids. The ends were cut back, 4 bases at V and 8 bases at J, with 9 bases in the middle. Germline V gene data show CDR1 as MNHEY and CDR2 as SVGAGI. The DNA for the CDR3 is TGTGCCAGCAGTTCACCGGGCGACATTCAGTACTTC. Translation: CASSSPGDIQYF.

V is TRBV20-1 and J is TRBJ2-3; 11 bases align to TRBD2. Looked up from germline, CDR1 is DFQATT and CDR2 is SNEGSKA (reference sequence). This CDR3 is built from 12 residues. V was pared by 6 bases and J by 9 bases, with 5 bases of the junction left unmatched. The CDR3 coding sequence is TGCAGTGCCCGGGGACTAGCGGACACGCAGTATTTT. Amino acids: CSARGLADTQYF.

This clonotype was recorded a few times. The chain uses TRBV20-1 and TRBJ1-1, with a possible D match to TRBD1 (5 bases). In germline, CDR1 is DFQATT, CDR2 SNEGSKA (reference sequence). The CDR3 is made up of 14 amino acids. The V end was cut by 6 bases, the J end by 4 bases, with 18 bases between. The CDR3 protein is CSATQQPGGTEAFF. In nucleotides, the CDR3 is TGCAGTGCGACCCAACAACCCGGGGGCACTGAAGCTTTCTTT.

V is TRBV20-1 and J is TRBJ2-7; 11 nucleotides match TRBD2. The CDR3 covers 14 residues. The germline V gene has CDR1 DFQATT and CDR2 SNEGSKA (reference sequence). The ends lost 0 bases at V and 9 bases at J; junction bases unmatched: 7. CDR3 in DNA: TGCAGTGCTAGAGAGGGGACTAGCGGTTTGTGGCAGTACGTC. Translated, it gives CSAREGTSGLWQYV.

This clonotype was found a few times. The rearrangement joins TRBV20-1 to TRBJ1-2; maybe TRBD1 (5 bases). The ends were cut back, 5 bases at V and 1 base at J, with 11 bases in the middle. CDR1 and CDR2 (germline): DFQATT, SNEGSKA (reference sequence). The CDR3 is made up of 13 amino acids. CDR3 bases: TGCAGTGCTGCCGGGACGGGTAACTATGGCTACACCTTC. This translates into CSAAGTGNYGYTF.

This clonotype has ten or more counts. In DNA, the CDR3 is TGTGCCAGCAGCTTAGTGGCAGGGGGCTCTGGGGCCAACGTCCTGACTTTC. Its translation: CASSLVAGGSGANVLTF. This rearrangement joins TRBV7-8 to TRBJ2-6, with 7 bases matching TRBD1. This CDR3 comprises 17 residues. The V and J ends lost 1 base and 0 bases, in that order; junction bases with no gene match: 3. The germline V gene encodes CDR1 SGHVS and CDR2 FQNEAQ.

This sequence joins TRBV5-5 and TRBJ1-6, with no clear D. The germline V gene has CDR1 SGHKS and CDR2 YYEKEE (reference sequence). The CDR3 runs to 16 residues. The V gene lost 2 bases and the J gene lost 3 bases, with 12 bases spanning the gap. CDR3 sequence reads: CASSFRIGYYNSPLHF. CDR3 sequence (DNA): TGTGCCAGCAGCTTTAGGATAGGATACTATAATTCACCCCTCCACTTT.

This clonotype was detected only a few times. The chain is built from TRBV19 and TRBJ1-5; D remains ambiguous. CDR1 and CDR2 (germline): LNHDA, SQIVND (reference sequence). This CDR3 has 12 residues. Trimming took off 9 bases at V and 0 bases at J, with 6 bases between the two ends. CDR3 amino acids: CASGYSNQPQHF. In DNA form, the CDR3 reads TGTGCCAGCGGTTATAGCAATCAGCCCCAGCATTTT.

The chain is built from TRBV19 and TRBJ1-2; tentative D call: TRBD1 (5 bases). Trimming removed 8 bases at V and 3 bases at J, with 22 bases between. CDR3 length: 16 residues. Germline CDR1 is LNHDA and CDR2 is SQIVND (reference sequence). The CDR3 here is CASSLGGTLNDYGYTF. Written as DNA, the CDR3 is TGTGCCAGTTCACTGGGGGGGACTCTCAACGACTATGGCTACACCTTC.

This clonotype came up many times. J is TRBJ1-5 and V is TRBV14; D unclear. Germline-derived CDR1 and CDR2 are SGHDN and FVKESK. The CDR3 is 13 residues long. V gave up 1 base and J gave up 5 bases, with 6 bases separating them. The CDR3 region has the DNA TGTGCCAGCAGCCAAGGGAGGGATCAGCCCCAGCATTTT. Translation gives CASSQGRDQPQHF.

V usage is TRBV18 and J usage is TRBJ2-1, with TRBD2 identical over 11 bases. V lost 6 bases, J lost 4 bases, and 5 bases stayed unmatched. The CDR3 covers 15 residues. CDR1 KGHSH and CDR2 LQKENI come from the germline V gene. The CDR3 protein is CASSLAGGVYNEQFF. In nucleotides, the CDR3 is TGTGCCAGCTCGCTAGCGGGGGGAGTGTACAATGAGCAGTTCTTC.

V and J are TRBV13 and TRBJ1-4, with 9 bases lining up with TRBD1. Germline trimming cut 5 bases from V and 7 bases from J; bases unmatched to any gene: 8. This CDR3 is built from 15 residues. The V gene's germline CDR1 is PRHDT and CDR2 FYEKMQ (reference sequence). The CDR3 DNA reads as TGTGCCAGCAGCGCATACCGACAGGGGGGTGAAAAACTGTTTTTT. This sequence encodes CASSAYRQGGEKLFF.

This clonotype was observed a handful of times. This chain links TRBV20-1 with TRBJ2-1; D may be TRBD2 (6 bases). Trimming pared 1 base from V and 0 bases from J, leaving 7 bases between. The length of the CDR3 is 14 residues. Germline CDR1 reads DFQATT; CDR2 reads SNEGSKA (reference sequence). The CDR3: CSARVGSSYNEQFF. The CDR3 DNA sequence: TGCAGTGCTAGAGTCGGGAGCTCCTACAATGAGCAGTTCTTC.

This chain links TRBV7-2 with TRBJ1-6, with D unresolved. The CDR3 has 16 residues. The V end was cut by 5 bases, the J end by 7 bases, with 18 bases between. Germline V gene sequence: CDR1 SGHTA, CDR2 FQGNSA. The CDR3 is CASSRRIDWKNSPLHF. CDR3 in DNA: TGTGCCAGCAGCCGCCGGATAGATTGGAAGAATTCACCCCTCCACTTT.

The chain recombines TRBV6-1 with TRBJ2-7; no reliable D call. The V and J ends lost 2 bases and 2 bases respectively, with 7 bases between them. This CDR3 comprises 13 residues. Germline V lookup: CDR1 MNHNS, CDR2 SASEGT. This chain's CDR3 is CASSEYSPYEQYV. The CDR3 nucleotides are TGTGCCAGCAGTGAATACAGTCCCTACGAGCAGTACGTC.

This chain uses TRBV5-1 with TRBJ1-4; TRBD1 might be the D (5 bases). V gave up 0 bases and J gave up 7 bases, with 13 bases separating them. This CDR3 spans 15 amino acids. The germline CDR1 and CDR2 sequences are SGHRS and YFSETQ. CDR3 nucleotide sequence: TGCGCCAGCAGCTTGGGGTCAGGGTTGGCTGAAAAACTGTTTTTT. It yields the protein CASSLGSGLAEKLFF.